Listed below are T cell receptor beta chains from one sample, sequenced in a study of T cell repertoires in aging, cancer and after chemotherapy. TCRdb reprocessed the multiplex PCR reads via MiXCR and lists one record per CDR3 protein. The top ten hold about a third of the sample, which has some 2,000 distinct CDR3 sequences, roughly 28% seen once. The sequenced material came from blood. The receptor set was obtained from a human donor in good health. CDR3s include the opening cysteine and the closing phenylalanine or tryptophan. A D gene is named only where the DNA matches it firmly. Some rows mark clone size as missing; the rest say once, few, many or name a class of expanded clone.

J: TRBJ2-5; size: .; D: .; V: TRBV11-1; CDR3: CASSFGSAGETQYF; DNA: TGTGCCAGCAGCTTCGGGTCGGCGGGGGAGACCCAGTACTTC
J: TRBJ2-7; size: medium-sized; D: TRBD1; V: TRBV19; CDR3: CASSMYLTGDLESEQYF; DNA: TGTGCCAGTAGTATGTATTTAACAGGGGATCTCGAGAGCGAGCAGTACTTC
J: TRBJ1-5; size: large; D: .; V: TRBV7-6; CDR3: CASRWQGGNQPQHF; DNA: TGTGCCAGCAGGTGGCAGGGCGGCAATCAGCCCCAGCATTTT
J: TRBJ1-2; size: medium-sized; D: .; V: TRBV6-2/TRBV6-3; CDR3: CASRRLGPDYGYTF; DNA: TGTGCCAGCAGACGATTGGGACCAGATTATGGCTACACCTTC
J: TRBJ1-1; size: few; D: .; V: TRBV12-3/TRBV12-4; CDR3: CASSRQANTEAFF; DNA: TGTGCCAGCAGTCGACAGGCGAACACTGAAGCTTTCTTT
J: TRBJ2-3; size: medium-sized; D: .; V: TRBV27; CDR3: CASSNGGTQYF; DNA: TGTGCCAGCAGTAATGGTGGCACGCAGTATTTT
J: TRBJ2-3; size: few; D: .; V: TRBV4-2; CDR3: CASSQTSSTDTQYF; DNA: TGTGCCAGCAGCCAAACTAGTTCCACAGATACGCAGTATTTT
J: TRBJ2-2; size: large; D: TRBD1; V: TRBV11-1; CDR3: CASVFAGQGSGELFF; DNA: TGTGCCAGCGTCTTTGCGGGACAGGGAAGCGGGGAGCTGTTTTTT
J: TRBJ2-2; size: medium-sized; D: .; V: TRBV6-2/TRBV6-3; CDR3: CASSLERTNTGELFF; DNA: TGTGCCAGCAGTTTGGAGCGGACGAACACCGGGGAGCTGTTTTTT
J: TRBJ2-3; size: .; D: .; V: TRBV9; CDR3: CASSDRWRGTDTQYF; DNA: TGTGCCAGCAGCGACAGGTGGAGGGGAACAGATACGCAGTATTTT
J: TRBJ2-7; size: few; D: TRBD1; V: TRBV5-1; CDR3: CASSQGQGPYEQYF; DNA: TGCGCCAGCAGCCAAGGACAGGGTCCCTACGAGCAGTACTTC
J: TRBJ2-1; size: medium-sized; D: .; V: TRBV12-3/TRBV12-4; CDR3: CASGLDTRNEQFF; DNA: TGTGCCAGCGGTTTGGACACCCGCAATGAGCAGTTCTTC
J: TRBJ1-4; size: few; D: .; V: TRBV11-1; CDR3: CASSLDQVGSREKLFF; DNA: TGTGCCAGCAGCTTAGATCAGGTCGGCAGCCGGGAAAAACTGTTTTTT
J: TRBJ2-5; size: large; D: .; V: TRBV19; CDR3: CASSMAGAEETQYF; DNA: TGTGCCAGTAGTATGGCGGGGGCCGAAGAGACCCAGTACTTC
J: TRBJ2-7; size: .; D: .; V: TRBV5-1; CDR3: CASSLFLGGYEQYF; DNA: TGCGCCAGCAGCTTGTTCCTAGGCGGCTATGAGCAGTACTTC
J: TRBJ1-2; size: medium-sized; D: TRBD1; V: TRBV6-2/TRBV6-3; CDR3: CASSSPGQAYGYTF; DNA: TGTGCCAGCAGCTCACCGGGACAGGCTTATGGCTACACCTTC
J: TRBJ1-2; size: .; D: TRBD1; V: TRBV6-1; CDR3: CASSFQPGQFYGYTF; DNA: TGTGCCAGCAGTTTCCAACCGGGACAGTTCTATGGCTACACCTTC
J: TRBJ1-2; size: .; D: .; V: TRBV6-5; CDR3: CASSYSLTGIYGYTF; DNA: TGTGCCAGCAGTTACTCGCTCACAGGGATCTATGGCTACACCTTC
J: TRBJ1-4; size: medium-sized; D: TRBD1; V: TRBV6-5; CDR3: CASSYYRTGNEKLFF; DNA: TGTGCCAGCAGTTATTATCGGACAGGAAATGAAAAACTGTTTTTT
J: TRBJ2-7; size: .; D: .; V: TRBV11-1; CDR3: CASSFGTNSYEQYF; DNA: TGTGCCAGCAGCTTCGGGACAAATTCCTACGAGCAGTACTTC
J: TRBJ1-3; size: medium-sized; D: TRBD1; V: TRBV5-6; CDR3: CASSSPRTGNVNTIYF; DNA: TGTGCCAGCAGCTCCCCTCGGACAGGGAACGTAAACACCATATATTTT
J: TRBJ2-7; size: .; D: .; V: TRBV12-3/TRBV12-4; CDR3: CASSLTGYEQYF; DNA: TGTGCCAGCAGTTTAACCGGGTACGAGCAGTACTTC
J: TRBJ1-3; size: medium-sized; D: .; V: TRBV6-1; CDR3: CASRGSSGNTIYF; DNA: TGTGCCAGCAGAGGGTCCTCTGGAAACACCATATATTTT
J: TRBJ1-1; size: few; D: .; V: TRBV27; CDR3: CASSLNRVQGNTEAFF; DNA: TGTGCCAGCAGTCTAAACAGGGTACAGGGGAACACTGAAGCTTTCTTT